This T cell receptor (beta chain) stems from a study of technical replicates of blood from several donors. J was trimmed by 4 bases and V by 5 bases; bases with no gene match: 11. The germline gives CDR1 LNHDA, CDR2 SQIVND (reference sequence). The CDR3 is made up of 16 amino acids. The repertoire was sequenced with immunoSEQ multiplex PCR; TCRdb's copy has only in-frame clones and lacks some. This sample has roughly 16,000 clones, with around nine tenths found just once. Sequencing input: PBMCs. The sequence was collected from a human donor in good health. The J gene is TRBJ2-1, the V gene TRBV19, with TRBD2 matching over 7 bases. CDR3 in DNA: TGTGCCAGTAGTTTAATTCGGGGAGGGGTATACAATGAGCAGTTCTTC. As protein: CASSLIRGGVYNEQFF.